This passage covers 32 T cell receptor beta chains from one sample sequenced in a study of cytomegalovirus exposure and HLA in healthy donors. PCR involved 60 Vbeta and 13 Jbeta primers. Generated by immunoSEQ multiplex PCR, the TCRdb table keeps only in-frame clones and is missing some. Of around 110,000 clones in the sample, less than 80% were seen once. Sample: PBMCs. These receptors came from a woman between 40 and 50 years old in good health and CMV-seropositive.

This clone appeared once. This chain connects TRBV28 to TRBJ2-2, with D possibly TRBD2 on 6 matching bases. Trimming took off 11 bases at V and 1 base at J, with 14 bases between the two ends. The CDR3 is 14 residues long. CDR1 and CDR2 (germline): MDHEN, SYDVKM. CDR3 nucleotide sequence: TGTGCCTCCCTGGGGCGGGAGAACACCGGGGAGCTGTTTTTT. It codes for CASLGRENTGELFF.

The V and J genes are TRBV4-1 and TRBJ1-1; perhaps TRBD1 as D (6 bases). The germline V gene encodes CDR1 MGHRA and CDR2 YSYEKL. Trimming shortened V by 0 bases and J by 0 bases, and 11 bases separated the two germline ends. This CDR3 is 16 amino acids long. Here the CDR3 DNA reads TGCGCCAGCAGCCAAGATCCGCGGGGGCTGAACACTGAAGCTTTCTTT. This gives the protein CASSQDPRGLNTEAFF.

The chain employs TRBV2 and TRBJ2-7, with D perhaps matching TRBD1 (5 bases). Germline V CDR1 and CDR2: SNHLY, FYNNEI. The CDR3 loop spans 14 amino acids. Trimming cost V 8 bases and J 2 bases, with 16 bases left between them. CDR3 in DNA: TGTGCCAGCTTATCCAGGGTTACGACCTACGAGCAGTACTTC. This sequence encodes CASLSRVTTYEQYF.

The chain is built from TRBV6-7 and TRBJ1-2; D possibly corresponds to TRBD1 (6 bases). TRBV6-7 is marked as an open reading frame, function uncertain. This CDR3 contains 16 residues. The V gene lost 2 bases and the J gene lost 1 base, with 14 bases spanning the gap. In DNA form, the CDR3 reads TGTGCCAGCAGTTACGGCGATCTCAGGGGTAACTATGGCTACACCTTC. Residues: CASSYGDLRGNYGYTF.

Only a few counts were recorded for this clone. The DNA of the CDR3 is TGCGCCAGCAGCCCCCGGACAGGGGGCAAGAACACTGAAGCTTTCTTT. This encodes CASSPRTGGKNTEAFF. V and J are TRBV5-1 and TRBJ1-1; 11 bases are shared with TRBD1. Per germline, CDR1 SGHRS and CDR2 YFSETQ. J gave up 1 base and V 4 bases, and 6 bases lay outside the gene matches. The CDR3 runs to 16 residues.

This clone was seen only a few times. The chain combines TRBV2 with TRBJ1-2; no firm D call. Germline CDR1 is SNHLY and CDR2 is FYNNEI. This CDR3 comprises 15 residues. The V end was cut by 3 bases, the J end by 3 bases, with 14 bases between. DNA of the CDR3: TGTGCCAGCAGTGAGAGCACGAGCTTCGACTATGGCTACACCTTC. Amino acids: CASSESTSFDYGYTF.

The rearrangement uses TRBV7-9 and TRBJ1-2; D is undetermined. This CDR3 comprises 16 residues. The V end lost 1 base, the J end lost 4 bases, and 16 bases lay between the germline ends. Germline CDR1 reads SEHNR; CDR2 reads FQNEAQ (reference sequence). The CDR3 coding sequence is TGTGCCAGCAGCTTAGGTTCTTCGGGAGTTAGCTATGGCTACACCTTC. The encoded protein is CASSLGSSGVSYGYTF. The full variable domain, with the rest looked up from reference TRBV7-9 and TRBJ1-2, is DTGVSQNPRHKITKRGQNVTFRCDPISEHNRLYWYRQTLGQGPEFLTYFQNEAQLEKSRLLSDRFSAERPKGSFSTLEIQRTEQGDSAMYLCASSLGSSGVSYGYTFGSGTRLTVV.

This rearrangement joins TRBV5-4 to TRBJ2-2; 12 positions agree with TRBD2. Germline CDR1 reads SGHNT; CDR2 reads YYREEE (reference sequence). The ends lost 4 bases at V and 3 bases at J; junction bases unmatched: 10. The CDR3 is made up of 18 amino acids. The CDR3 sequence: CASSGGLAGGPYTGELFF. The CDR3 DNA sequence: TGTGCCAGCAGCGGGGGGCTAGCGGGAGGGCCTTACACCGGGGAGCTGTTTTTT.

The chain employs TRBV15 and TRBJ1-1, with D uncertain. This CDR3 has 16 amino acids. V was shortened by 0 bases and J by 7 bases, with 18 bases between the two germline ends. Germline V gives CDR1 LNHNV, CDR2 YYDKDF (reference sequence). The CDR3 here is CATSRELAGSGGEAFF. In nucleotides, the CDR3 is TGTGCCACCAGCAGAGAACTAGCGGGTTCTGGTGGTGAAGCTTTCTTT.

This clone was observed a handful of times. J is TRBJ1-2 and V is TRBV4-1; no reliable D call. V was trimmed by 1 base and J by 4 bases, leaving 10 bases between them. Germline V gene data show CDR1 as MGHRA and CDR2 as YSYEKL. This CDR3 spans 14 amino acids. The chain's CDR3 is CASSQVSQPYGYTF. The CDR3 DNA is TGCGCCAGCAGCCAAGTTTCACAGCCCTATGGCTACACCTTC.

V and J are TRBV7-3 and TRBJ2-3; 11 bases match TRBD2. This CDR3 comprises 19 residues. Trimming took 5 bases from V and 6 from J; bases not matched to a gene: 19. Germline assignment: CDR1 SGHTA and CDR2 FQGTGA. The CDR3 DNA reads TGTGCCAGCAGCCCAATACCCCGGACTAGCGGGTCACTCACTGATACGCAGTATTTT. This gives the protein CASSPIPRTSGSLTDTQYF.

The rearrangement joins TRBV19 to TRBJ1-5, with 9 nucleotides matching TRBD1. The CDR3 loop spans 14 amino acids. Losses at the gene ends were 9 bases for V and 1 base for J; bases not matched to a gene: 4. The germline V gene encodes CDR1 LNHDA and CDR2 SQIVND (reference sequence). Here the CDR3 DNA reads TGTGCCAGCGACGACAGGGGGAGCAATCAGCCCCAGCATTTT. Amino acids: CASDDRGSNQPQHF. The whole variable domain, filled in from reference TRBV19 and TRBJ1-5, reads DGGITQSPKYLFRKEGQNVTLSCEQNLNHDAMYWYRQDPGQGLRLIYYSQIVNDFQKGDIAEGYSVSREKKESFPLTVTSAQKNPTAFYLCASDDRGSNQPQHFGDGTRLSIL.

This clone was seen only once. The gene calls are TRBV5-1 and TRBJ2-3; 8 nucleotides align to TRBD2. CDR1 is SGHRS, CDR2 YFSETQ, per germline. The trim removed 2 bases at V and 3 bases at J, leaving 14 bases unmatched. The CDR3 runs to 18 residues. CDR3 in amino acids: CASSLPTLPGTRTDTQYF. DNA for the CDR3: TGCGCCAGCAGCTTACCCACTTTACCCGGGACTAGAACAGATACGCAGTATTTT.

This chain joins TRBV5-6 and TRBJ2-5; 7 bases line up with TRBD2. This CDR3 is 15 amino acids long. Per the germline V gene, CDR1 is SGHDT and CDR2 is YYEEEE. Unmatched junction bases numbered 3, after V lost 0 bases and J lost 1 base. The CDR3 bases are TGTGCCAGCAGCTTGGGCCGACTAGCCCAAGAGACCCAGTACTTC. Translated: CASSLGRLAQETQYF. The full variable domain, its missing parts supplied by reference TRBV5-6 and TRBJ2-5, is DAGVTQSPTHLIKTRGQQVTLRCSPKSGHDTVSWYQQALGQGPQFIFQYYEEEERQRGNFPDRFSGHQFPNYSSELNVNALLLGDSALYLCASSLGRLAQETQYFGPGTRLLVL.

The chain has TRBV7-3 and TRBJ2-1, with 14 positions matching TRBD2. The CDR3 has 16 residues. Unmatched junction bases numbered 6, after V lost 5 bases and J lost 6 bases. In germline, CDR1 is SGHTA, CDR2 FQGTGA. The CDR3 here is CASSALGLAGVNEQFF. The CDR3 DNA reads as TGTGCCAGCAGCGCCCTGGGACTAGCGGGAGTCAATGAGCAGTTCTTC.

The V and J genes are TRBV7-9 and TRBJ1-4; no reliable D call. Germline-derived CDR1 and CDR2 are SEHNR and FQNEAQ (reference sequence). The germline V and J ends were trimmed by 5 bases and 8 bases, with 18 bases remaining between them. The CDR3 spans 15 residues. CDR3 in amino acids: CASSAPGGGREKLFF. The CDR3 nucleotides are TGTGCCAGCAGCGCACCAGGAGGCGGTAGGGAAAAACTGTTTTTT.

With regard to this clone: At one of its ends the junction is not consistent with the germline gene, which may arise from a read error. The rearrangement uses TRBV4-2 and TRBJ1-2; D is possibly TRBD1 (5 bases). Germline CDR1 LGHNA, CDR2 YNFKEQ. The CDR3 is made up of 15 amino acids. Written as DNA, the CDR3 is TGTGCCAGCAGCCAAGGGACCCGGACAAACTTTGGCTACACCTTC. This gives the protein CASSQGTRTNFGYTF.

The CDR3 reads CASSLDIGGELFF. The CDR3 DNA reads TGTGCCAGCAGCTTGGATATCGGGGGGGAGCTGTTTTTT. The chain is built from TRBV5-4 and TRBJ2-2; D not certain. Looked up from germline, CDR1 is SGHNT and CDR2 is YYREEE (reference sequence). V was clipped by 0 bases and J by 8 bases, with 8 bases between them. The CDR3 runs to 13 residues.

This chain links TRBV19 with TRBJ2-5; D remains unclear. V dropped 1 base and J dropped 0 bases, with 6 bases sitting between them. Germline-derived CDR1 and CDR2 are LNHDA and SQIVND (reference sequence). The CDR3 totals 14 residues. CDR3 DNA sequence: TGTGCCAGTAGTATAGGTCTCTACCAAGAGACCCAGTACTTC. Its protein is CASSIGLYQETQYF.

This clone was detected only once. V is TRBV21-1 and J is TRBJ1-5; the table's D call, TRBD1, has no DNA check behind it. TRBV21-1 is designated a pseudogene. The CDR3 length is 14 residues. The CDR3 is CASSPRQYHQPQHF. Written as DNA, the CDR3 is TGTGCCAGCAGCCCCCGACAGTACCATCAGCCCCAGCATTTT.

J is TRBJ2-3 and V is TRBV7-2, with D unresolved. The V end lost 5 bases, the J end lost 2 bases, and 8 bases lay between the germline ends. Germline-derived CDR1 and CDR2 are SGHTA and FQGNSA. The CDR3 totals 13 residues. The CDR3 reads CASSPPSTDTQYF. In DNA, the CDR3 is TGTGCCAGCAGCCCCCCCTCCACAGATACGCAGTATTTT.

The J gene is TRBJ1-1, the V gene TRBV6-5, with 11 bases aligning to TRBD1. This CDR3 region has 16 residues. The V gene's germline CDR1 is MNHEY and CDR2 SVGAGI. Germline trimming cut 4 bases from V and 5 bases from J; bases unmatched to any gene: 9. This CDR3 reads CASSLGQGASWTEAFF. The CDR3 DNA reads TGTGCCAGCAGTTTAGGACAGGGGGCAAGTTGGACTGAAGCTTTCTTT.

This chain links TRBV5-4 with TRBJ2-5; the D gene is possibly TRBD1 (6 bases). This CDR3 spans 13 amino acids. The germline V gene encodes CDR1 SGHNT and CDR2 YYREEE (reference sequence). The V end was cut by 4 bases, the J end by 4 bases, with 11 bases between. CDR3 sequence (DNA): TGTGCCAGCAGCGGGGGCACCGGAGAGACCCAGTACTTC. Its protein is CASSGGTGETQYF.

The chain has TRBV29-1 and TRBJ1-1; the match to TRBD1 covers 7 bases. The V and J ends lost 7 bases and 2 bases, in that order; junction bases with no gene match: 13. The length of the CDR3 is 15 residues. Germline CDR1 reads SQVTM; CDR2 reads ANQGSEA. CDR3 DNA: TGCAGCGCCGCAGACAGGGTGGGGTATAACACTGAAGCTTTCTTT. It encodes CSAADRVGYNTEAFF.

The rearrangement joins TRBV19 to TRBJ1-1; a possible D gene is TRBD1 (6 bases). Per the germline V gene, CDR1 is LNHDA and CDR2 is SQIVND (reference sequence). V lost 2 bases and J lost 1, with 8 bases in between. This CDR3 contains 14 residues. The CDR3 region has the DNA TGTGCCAGTAGTATAAGAGGGGGGAACACTGAAGCTTTCTTT. As protein: CASSIRGGNTEAFF.

J is TRBJ1-2 and V is TRBV5-1; 12 bases agree with TRBD1. The CDR3 has 15 residues. CDR1 is SGHRS and CDR2 is YFSETQ in the germline V gene. The junction had 4 bases not matched to a gene; V was cut back by 4 bases and J by 3 bases. The CDR3 is CASSQGQGAYYGYTF. The CDR3 region has the DNA TGCGCCAGCAGCCAGGGACAGGGGGCCTACTATGGCTACACCTTC.

This clone was seen a few times. The rearrangement uses TRBV5-1 and TRBJ1-1; perhaps TRBD1 as D (5 bases). V was clipped by 5 bases and J by 2 bases, with 10 bases between them. Per germline, CDR1 SGHRS and CDR2 YFSETQ. The length of the CDR3 is 13 residues. Here the CDR3 reads CASSFDSNTEAFF. CDR3 nucleotide sequence: TGCGCCAGCAGTTTCGACAGTAACACTGAAGCTTTCTTT.

The CDR3: CASSFSGSGTGDTQYF. The CDR3 nucleotides are TGTGCCAGCAGTTTTAGCGGGAGTGGGACGGGAGATACGCAGTATTTT. The chain joins TRBV7-2 to TRBJ2-3, with TRBD2 matching 9 bases. V was pared by 6 bases and J by 5 bases, with 12 bases of the junction left unmatched. Germline V gene data show CDR1 as SGHTA and CDR2 as FQGNSA. The CDR3 runs to 16 residues.

V and J are TRBV30 and TRBJ1-2, with 7 bases aligning to TRBD1. The junction had 23 bases not matched to a gene; V was cut back by 1 base and J by 6 bases. This CDR3 spans 19 amino acids. The germline CDR1 and CDR2 sequences are GTSNPN and SVGIG (reference sequence). CDR3 sequence reads: CAWSGAAPWRGRADDGYTF. Written as DNA, the CDR3 is TGTGCCTGGAGTGGGGCGGCCCCGTGGAGGGGGCGCGCCGATGATGGCTACACCTTC.

This clone was counted a single time. This rearrangement joins TRBV6-5 to TRBJ2-7; D gene ambiguous. The V and J ends lost 0 bases and 6 bases respectively, with 12 bases between them. This CDR3 has 14 amino acids. Germline values: CDR1 MNHEY, CDR2 SVGAGI. CDR3 sequence reads: CASSYSPQEGEQYF. CDR3 DNA sequence: TGTGCCAGCAGTTACTCTCCTCAGGAAGGCGAGCAGTACTTC.

The V gene is TRBV4-2, the J gene TRBJ2-2; maybe TRBD2 (5 bases). Germline lookup yields CDR1 LGHNA and CDR2 YNFKEQ. The CDR3 runs to 17 residues. The V gene lost 0 bases and the J gene lost 0 bases, with 11 bases spanning the gap. CDR3 nucleotides: TGTGCCAGCAGCCAAGAATGGTCAGCGGCGAACACCGGGGAGCTGTTTTTT. Amino acid sequence: CASSQEWSAANTGELFF.

This clone has just one count. The chain carries TRBV5-1 and TRBJ1-2, with D maybe TRBD1 (6 bases). Germline V gene sequence: CDR1 SGHRS, CDR2 YFSETQ. The ends were cut back, 0 bases at V and 7 bases at J, with 22 bases in the middle. This CDR3 contains 17 residues. CDR3 protein: CASSLAGELVGAGGYTF. In nucleotides, the CDR3 is TGCGCCAGCAGCTTGGCCGGGGAGCTGGTGGGGGCAGGTGGCTACACCTTC.